What follows are 9 T cell receptor beta chains derived from one specimen sequenced in a study of PD-1 blockade in classical Hodgkin lymphoma. TCRdb's table, derived via immunoSEQ multiplex PCR, lists solely in-frame clones and lacks some. The sample yields about 47,000 clones, more than 75% seen once. The time point here: cycle 4 day 1 (C4D1), after less than 7 weeks of nivolumab. Exposure to brentuximab vedotin varied, and each patient had relapsed following autologous stem cell transplantation. The sequencing used peripheral blood mononuclear cells (PBMCs), collected before the fourth cycle of nivolumab. Receptor source: a human donor with classical Hodgkin lymphoma.

The chain couples TRBV7-2 to TRBJ1-1, with a possible D match to TRBD1 (5 bases). V was clipped by 2 bases and J by 4 bases, with 11 bases between them. Germline CDR1 SGHTA, CDR2 FQGNSA. The CDR3 extends over 14 amino acids. CDR3 bases: TGTGCCAGCAGCTTAAGGGGTGGGGCCACTGAAGCTTTCTTT. Translation gives CASSLRGGATEAFF.

This clone was found once. The rearrangement joins TRBV5-1 to TRBJ2-3, with 12 bases matching TRBD2. Germline assignment: CDR1 SGHRS and CDR2 YFSETQ. Unmatched junction bases numbered 11, after V lost 0 bases and J lost 6 bases. CDR3 length: 18 residues. The CDR3 region has the DNA TGCGCCAGCAGCTTGGAGAGGACTAGCGGGGCCCGAGAGGATACGCAGTATTTT. This gives the protein CASSLERTSGAREDTQYF.

This clone was counted a single time. This chain joins TRBV2 and TRBJ2-3, with a tentative D call TRBD2 (6 bases). The V end was cut by 2 bases, the J end by 0 bases, with 15 bases between. This CDR3 has 17 amino acids. Germline V gene lookup returns CDR1 SNHLY and CDR2 FYNNEI. CDR3 in amino acids: CASSELAGSTSTDTQYF. In nucleotides, the CDR3 is TGTGCCAGCAGTGAATTGGCGGGGAGCACTAGCACAGATACGCAGTATTTT.

The CDR3 DNA sequence: TGTGCCAGCAGCGACCACGGGACAGACCGGAACACCGGGGAGCTGTTTTTT. It codes for CASSDHGTDRNTGELFF. This chain uses TRBV7-6 with TRBJ2-2; the match to TRBD1 covers 7 bases. Germline loops: CDR1 SGHVS, CDR2 FNYEAQ. The V and J ends lost 5 bases and 1 base, in that order; junction bases with no gene match: 10. CDR3 length: 17 amino acids.

This chain links TRBV30 with TRBJ2-5; D is undetermined. Germline values: CDR1 GTSNPN, CDR2 SVGIG (reference sequence). V was trimmed by 4 bases and J by 3 bases, leaving 15 bases between them. The CDR3 runs to 14 residues. The CDR3 nucleotides read TGTGCCTGGAAGGTTAAGCTTCCCAAAGAGACCCAGTACTTC. It translates to CAWKVKLPKETQYF.

The chain links TRBV30 to TRBJ2-7; TRBD2 is a possible D gene (5 bases). V was shortened by 0 bases and J by 3 bases, with 9 bases between the two germline ends. The length of the CDR3 is 13 residues. In germline, CDR1 is GTSNPN, CDR2 SVGIG (reference sequence). The CDR3 coding sequence is TGTGCCTGGAGTGTACGGGGAGACTACGAGCAGTACTTC. Amino acid sequence: CAWSVRGDYEQYF.

The J gene is TRBJ2-1, the V gene TRBV5-1, with a possible D match to TRBD2 (6 bases). The ends were cut back, 4 bases at V and 4 bases at J, with 15 bases in the middle. Germline CDR1 SGHRS, CDR2 YFSETQ. CDR3 size: 15 residues. The CDR3 DNA follows: TGCGCCAGCAGCGGCACCGGGACTTCTTACAATGAGCAGTTCTTC. Translated, it gives CASSGTGTSYNEQFF.

J is TRBJ2-1 and V is TRBV6-6; D possibly corresponds to TRBD1 (5 bases). Germline V gene sequence: CDR1 MNHNY, CDR2 SVGAGI (reference sequence). Trimming took 6 bases from V and 5 from J, leaving 11 bases between them. The CDR3 is 13 amino acids. CDR3 in DNA: TGTGCCAGCAGCCGTGGACAAGACAATGAGCAGTTCTTC. This codes for CASSRGQDNEQFF.

J is TRBJ1-5 and V is TRBV2; 7 bases map to TRBD1. The V gene's germline CDR1 is SNHLY and CDR2 FYNNEI. This CDR3 is 12 amino acids long. The V gene end was trimmed by 6 bases and the J gene end by 11 bases; junction bases not matched to a gene: 7. The CDR3 loop reads CASSTDQGAQHF. Here the CDR3 DNA reads TGTGCCAGCAGCACCGACCAGGGGGCCCAGCATTTT.